This T cell receptor (beta chain) stems from a study of response to subunit inactivated influenza vaccine. Study observations and caveats: The study's authors posited that every seasonal influenza vaccination enlists few new T cells.

The CDR3 extends over 14 amino acids. The V and J ends lost 3 bases and 0 bases respectively, with 9 bases between them. Germline V gene sequence: CDR1 DFQATT, CDR2 SNEGSKA (reference sequence). This clonotype was observed many times. Antigen: not known. TCRdb analysed the RT-PCR reads with MiXCR anew, one entry per CDR3 protein. This table has around 760,000 distinct CDR3 sequences, approximately 15% appearing once. This TCR came from a man aged 50-60 years who received an inactivated influenza vaccine. Sequencing was performed on PBMCs from blood, taken roughly 2 weeks before vaccination. The chain combines TRBV20-1 with TRBJ2-1; D is possibly TRBD1 or TRBD2 (5 bases each). CDR3 DNA: TGCAGTGCTAGCTGGGGGAACTCCTACAATGAGCAGTTCTTC. It is translated as CSASWGNSYNEQFF.